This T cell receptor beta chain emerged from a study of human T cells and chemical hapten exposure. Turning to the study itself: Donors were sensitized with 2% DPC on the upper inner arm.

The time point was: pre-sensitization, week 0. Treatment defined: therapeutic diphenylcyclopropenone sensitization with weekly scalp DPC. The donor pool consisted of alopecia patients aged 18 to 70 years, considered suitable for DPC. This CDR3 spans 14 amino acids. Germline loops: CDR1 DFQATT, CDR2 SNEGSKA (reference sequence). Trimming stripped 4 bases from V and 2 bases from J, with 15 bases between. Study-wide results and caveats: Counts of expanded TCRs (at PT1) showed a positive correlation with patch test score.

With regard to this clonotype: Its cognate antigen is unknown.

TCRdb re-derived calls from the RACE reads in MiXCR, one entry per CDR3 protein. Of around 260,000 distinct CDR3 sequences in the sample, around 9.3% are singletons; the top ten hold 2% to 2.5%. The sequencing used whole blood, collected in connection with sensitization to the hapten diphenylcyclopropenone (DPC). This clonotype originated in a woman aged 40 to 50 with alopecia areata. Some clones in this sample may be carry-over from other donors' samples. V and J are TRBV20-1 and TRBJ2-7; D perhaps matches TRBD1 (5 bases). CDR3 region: CSAIEPGSAYEQYF. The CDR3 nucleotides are TGCAGTGCTATCGAACCAGGGTCCGCCTACGAGCAGTACTTC.